This T cell receptor (beta chain) was retrieved from a study of CDR3 diversity in severe acne. TCRdb used MiXCR to reprocess the PCR reads, holding one entry per CDR3 protein. The sample has approximately 90,000 distinct CDR3 sequences, approximately 49% seen once. Germline CDR1 reads KGHDR; CDR2 reads SFDVKD. The CDR3 length is 17 residues. Trimming took off 0 bases at V and 2 bases at J, with 16 bases between the two ends. The chain combines TRBV24-1 with TRBJ2-7; D tentatively reads TRBD1 or TRBD2 (6 bases each). The sequence came from a male donor with severe acne vulgaris. The sample consisted of blood. CDR3 DNA: TGTGCCACCAGTGATTTGCATAAGAGAGGGGGGCCCTACGAGCAGTACTTC. Translated, it gives CATSDLHKRGGPYEQYF.